This entry lists 22 T cell receptor beta chains sequenced from one sample in a study of shared clonotypes between healthy human individuals (dated by TCRdb to the early 2020s). Preparation of the library involved the immunoSEQ multiplex PCR assay. The immuneACCESS repertoire file appears here via TCRdb, limited to in-frame rearrangements. These files lack a portion of the clones; in checked studies, under half of the deficit traces to unresolved V genes, and the cause of the others is not known. The sample table shows about 360,000 clones, and roughly 80% are seen once. Clones ranked in the top ten supply over 9.5% of the sample. The material sequenced was memory CD4+ T cells sorted from blood. The sample's cell subset or site label, in plain terms: CD45RA-negative fraction. The receptors stem from a man in his thirties or forties in good health.

This clone has only a few counts. This rearrangement joins TRBV7-8 to TRBJ2-1, with 7 bases matching TRBD2. With V trimmed by 8 bases and J by 0 bases, 7 bases remained unmatched. This CDR3 has 15 residues. Germline V lookup: CDR1 SGHVS, CDR2 FQNEAQ. CDR3 coding DNA: TGTGCCAGCTACCCCGGGAGGAGCTCCTACAATGAGCAGTTCTTC. Its protein product is CASYPGRSSYNEQFF.

Details on this clone: Other DNA sequences in the sample encode the same CDR3. The chain has TRBV28 and TRBJ2-7, with 13 bases that match TRBD2. The germline gives CDR1 MDHEN, CDR2 SYDVKM. V was clipped by 6 bases and J by 2 bases; unmatched bases: 1. The CDR3 consists of 14 residues. The CDR3 DNA follows: TGTGCCAGCAGAACTAGCGGGAGGGCCTACGAGCAGTACTTC. This sequence encodes CASRTSGRAYEQYF. The whole variable domain, remainder taken from reference TRBV28 and TRBJ2-7, is DVKVTQSSRYLVKRTGEKVFLECVQDMDHENMFWYRQDPGLGLRLIYFSYDVKMKEKGDIPEGYSVSREKKERFSLILESASTNQTSMYLCASRTSGRAYEQYFGPGTRLTVT.

This chain links TRBV7-8 with TRBJ1-5; D call uncertain. This CDR3 region has 14 residues. The ends were cut back, 3 bases at V and 2 bases at J, with 8 bases in the middle. Germline V lookup: CDR1 SGHVS, CDR2 FQNEAQ. The CDR3 nucleotides read TGTGCCAGCAGCTTCATTAGGGGCAATCAGCCCCAGCATTTT. It yields the protein CASSFIRGNQPQHF.

This chain connects TRBV9 to TRBJ1-1; 9 bases are a match to TRBD1. Germline loops: CDR1 SGDLS, CDR2 YYNGEE. The CDR3 length is 13 residues. With 3 bases clipped from V and 11 bases from J, the junction kept 8 bases outside the gene matches. This CDR3 is CASSGWTGEVAFF. CDR3 nucleotides: TGTGCCAGCAGCGGCTGGACAGGGGAGGTTGCTTTCTTT.

A remark on this clone: Its ends do not fully match the called genes, so a read error is possible. This chain connects TRBV28 to TRBJ2-7; 7 bases line up with TRBD2. Germline CDR1 reads MDHEN; CDR2 reads SYDVKM. The CDR3 is 13 residues long. CDR3 region: CASRGGDGRPLNF. The CDR3 DNA reads as TGTGCCAGCAGGGGCGGTGACGGGAGGCCCCTGAACTTC.

The V and J genes are TRBV6-1 and TRBJ1-3; possibly TRBD1 for D (5 bases). V was clipped by 1 base and J by 4 bases, with 14 bases between them. The CDR3 covers 16 residues. Germline CDR1 reads MNHNS; CDR2 reads SASEGT. The CDR3 spells CASSEDRLQGGNTIYF. CDR3 in DNA: TGTGCCAGCAGTGAAGACAGGTTGCAGGGAGGAAACACCATATATTTT.

The chain combines TRBV10-3 with TRBJ2-1; 7 bases match TRBD2. The CDR3 contains 16 residues. CDR1 is ENHRY, CDR2 SYGVKD, per germline. The trim removed 5 bases at V and 3 bases at J, leaving 10 bases unmatched. The CDR3 DNA reads TGTGCCATCAGTAGGAGCGTCCTAGCGGACTACAATGAGCAGTTCTTC. It encodes CAISRSVLADYNEQFF.

This chain joins TRBV5-1 and TRBJ2-6; D ambiguous. The germline V gene has CDR1 SGHRS and CDR2 YFSETQ. Trimming removed 3 bases at V and 2 bases at J, with 9 bases between. The CDR3 totals 15 residues. As DNA, the CDR3 is TGCGCCAGCAGCTCGCTGGGCGCTGGGGCCAACGTCCTGACTTTC. It yields the protein CASSSLGAGANVLTF.

The rearrangement uses TRBV27 and TRBJ2-7; TRBD1 might be the D (5 bases). Germline V gene lookup returns CDR1 MNHEY and CDR2 SMNVEV (reference sequence). CDR3 length: 14 amino acids. V lost 7 bases, J lost 2 bases, and 15 bases lay in between. CDR3 sequence: CASNLRASAYEQYF. The CDR3 nucleotides are TGTGCCAGCAACCTCAGGGCATCCGCCTACGAGCAGTACTTC.

This clone was detected once. The J gene is TRBJ2-7, the V gene TRBV7-9; no clear D gene. Germline-derived CDR1 and CDR2 are SEHNR and FQNEAQ (reference sequence). Trimming cost V 5 bases and J 1 base, with 18 bases left between them. The CDR3 has 16 residues. CDR3 in DNA: TGTGCCAGCAGCCCCGGTTCCGAGTTACAATCCTACGAGCAGTACTTC. It yields the protein CASSPGSELQSYEQYF.

V gene TRBV18 combines with J gene TRBJ2-1; D uncertain. CDR3 length: 13 amino acids. CDR1 and CDR2 from the germline V gene are KGHSH and LQKENI. The V end was cut by 4 bases, the J end by 4 bases, with 8 bases between. Written as DNA, the CDR3 is TGTGCCAGCTCACGCGACGGTTACAATGAGCAGTTCTTC. This translates into CASSRDGYNEQFF. The entire variable domain, with the rest obtained from reference TRBV18 and TRBJ2-1, is as follows: NAGVMQNPRHLVRRRGQEARLRCSPMKGHSHVYWYRQLPEEGLKFMVYLQKENIIDESGMPKERFSAEFPKEGPSILRIQQVVRGDSAAYFCASSRDGYNEQFFGPGTRLTVL.

V gene TRBV5-6 combines with J gene TRBJ2-7; perhaps TRBD1 as D (6 bases). Germline CDR1 SGHDT, CDR2 YYEEEE. The ends were cut back, 2 bases at V and 0 bases at J, with 15 bases in the middle. The CDR3 totals 16 residues. The CDR3 region is CASSFAEDRFSYEQYF. CDR3 coding DNA: TGTGCCAGCAGCTTCGCCGAAGACAGGTTCTCCTACGAGCAGTACTTC.

The chain recombines TRBV7-2 with TRBJ2-1, with TRBD2 matching 11 bases. In germline, CDR1 is SGHTA, CDR2 FQGNSA. V lost 5 bases and J lost 0; bases outside the gene matches: 12. The CDR3 has 19 residues. The CDR3 region has the DNA TGTGCCAGCAGCCCAAGGGGTAGCGGGAGGGCCCGCTCCTACAATGAGCAGTTCTTC. It encodes CASSPRGSGRARSYNEQFF. The whole variable domain, filled in from reference TRBV7-2 and TRBJ2-1, reads GAGVSQSPSNKVTEKGKDVELRCDPISGHTALYWYRQSLGQGLEFLIYFQGNSAPDKSGLPSDRFSAERTGGSVSTLTIQRTQQEDSAVYLCASSPRGSGRARSYNEQFFGPGTRLTVL.

This clone appeared a single time. This chain connects TRBV18 to TRBJ1-3; 10 bases map to TRBD1. CDR3 length: 15 residues. The germline V gene has CDR1 KGHSH and CDR2 LQKENI. With V trimmed by 4 bases and J by 4 bases, 4 bases remained unmatched. The CDR3: CASSRGQGVGNTIYF. CDR3 nucleotides: TGTGCCAGCTCACGCGGACAGGGGGTCGGAAACACCATATATTTT.

This clone has a handful of counts. The V call is TRBV15, the J call TRBJ2-7, with D possibly being TRBD1 (5 bases). The germline V gene has CDR1 LNHNV and CDR2 YYDKDF (reference sequence). Trimming stripped 0 bases from V and 3 bases from J, with 15 bases between. The CDR3 runs 16 residues. The CDR3 coding sequence is TGTGCCACCAGCAGAGACTCAGGGTTTCTGCGCTACGAGCAGTACTTC. It yields the protein CATSRDSGFLRYEQYF.

The gene calls are TRBV7-2 and TRBJ1-3; no clear D gene. CDR3 length equals 14 residues. V gave up 5 bases and J gave up 8 bases, with 16 bases separating them. The germline CDR1 and CDR2 sequences are SGHTA and FQGNSA. For the CDR3, the DNA is TGTGCCAGCAGCGGAAGGGTCGGTGGGTACACCATATATTTT. Protein product: CASSGRVGGYTIYF.

V and J are TRBV20-1 and TRBJ1-1; D uncertain. Germline V CDR1 and CDR2: DFQATT, SNEGSKA (reference sequence). This CDR3 is built from 11 residues. Trimming took off 2 bases at V and 4 bases at J, with 5 bases between the two ends. The CDR3 bases are TGCAGTGCTAGACAGGCCACTGAAGCTTTCTTT. Residues: CSARQATEAFF.

The chain carries TRBV18 and TRBJ2-7, with D maybe TRBD2 (5 bases). The CDR3 has 14 residues. Deletions cut 6 bases from V and 4 bases from J, with 16 bases between. From germline, CDR1 is KGHSH and CDR2 LQKENI. As DNA, the CDR3 is TGTGCCAGCTCCCCCGGGAATCGCGGTTACGAGCAGTACTTC. It encodes CASSPGNRGYEQYF. Looking up the rest from reference TRBV18 and TRBJ2-7 gives the full variable domain: NAGVMQNPRHLVRRRGQEARLRCSPMKGHSHVYWYRQLPEEGLKFMVYLQKENIIDESGMPKERFSAEFPKEGPSILRIQQVVRGDSAAYFCASSPGNRGYEQYFGPGTRLTVT.

This clone was seen ten or more times. CDR3 bases: TGTGCCAGCAGCTCACCGGGACAGGGGGCGCGGTTCTATGGCTACACCTTC. It specifies CASSSPGQGARFYGYTF. V usage is TRBV11-2 and J usage is TRBJ1-2, with 12 bases fitting TRBD1. CDR1 SGHAT and CDR2 FQNNGV come from the germline V gene. Unmatched junction bases numbered 10, after V lost 4 bases and J lost 4 bases. This CDR3 comprises 17 residues. Variable domain in full (rest from reference TRBV11-2 and TRBJ1-2): EAGVAQSPRYKIIEKRQSVAFWCNPISGHATLYWYQQILGQGPKLLIQFQNNGVVDDSQLPKDRFSAERLKGVDSTLKIQPAKLEDSAVYLCASSSPGQGARFYGYTFGSGTRLTVV.

The sample holds many counts of this clone. The chain uses TRBV2 and TRBJ1-4; TRBD1 aligns across 8 bases. V lost 3 bases, J lost 7 bases, and 10 bases stayed unmatched. CDR3 length: 16 amino acids. CDR1 is SNHLY, CDR2 FYNNEI, per germline. The CDR3 coding sequence is TGTGCCAGCAGTGACTCTTCCGGGACAGGAGGTGAAAAACTGTTTTTT. It translates to CASSDSSGTGGEKLFF.

The genes are TRBV1 and TRBJ1-4; TRBD1, the D gene given by the table, was not confirmed from the DNA. TRBV1 is assigned pseudogene status. CDR3 length: 12 residues. CDR3 bases: TGCACCGCTTGGGGACACAATGAAAAACTGTTTTTT. Its protein is CTAWGHNEKLFF.

This CDR3 is CASSPATSGQETQYF. CDR3 nucleotides: TGTGCCAGCAGCCCCGCAACTAGCGGACAAGAGACCCAGTACTTC. The J gene is TRBJ2-5, the V gene TRBV5-4; 8 nucleotides line up with TRBD2. Germline CDR1 and CDR2: SGHNT and YYREEE (reference sequence). CDR3 length: 15 amino acids. Trimming at V came to 4 bases and at J to 2 bases, leaving 7 bases not matched to a gene. Combining the CDR3 with reference TRBV5-4 and TRBJ2-5 gives the whole variable domain ETGVTQSPTHLIKTRGQQVTLRCSSQSGHNTVSWYQQALGQGPQFIFQYYREEENGRGNFPPRFSGLQFPNYSSELNVNALELDDSALYLCASSPATSGQETQYFGPGTRLLVL.